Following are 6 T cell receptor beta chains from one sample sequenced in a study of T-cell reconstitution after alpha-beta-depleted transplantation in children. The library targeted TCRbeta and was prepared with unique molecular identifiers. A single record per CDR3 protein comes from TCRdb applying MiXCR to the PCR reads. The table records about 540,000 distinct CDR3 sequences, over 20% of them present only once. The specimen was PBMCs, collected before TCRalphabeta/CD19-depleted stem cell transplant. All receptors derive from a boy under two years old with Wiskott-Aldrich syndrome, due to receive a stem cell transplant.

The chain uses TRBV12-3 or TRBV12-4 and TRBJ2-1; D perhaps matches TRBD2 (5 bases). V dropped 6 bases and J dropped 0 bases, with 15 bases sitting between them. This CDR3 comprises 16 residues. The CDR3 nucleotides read TGTGCCAGCAGCCTAGCCCTTAGCGACTCCTACAATGAGCAGTTCTTC. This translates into CASSLALSDSYNEQFF.

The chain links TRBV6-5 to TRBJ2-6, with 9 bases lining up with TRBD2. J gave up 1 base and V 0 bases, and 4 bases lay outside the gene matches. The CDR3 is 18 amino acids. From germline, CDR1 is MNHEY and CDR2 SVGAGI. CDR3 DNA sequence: TGTGCCAGCAGTTACTCATGGGCGGGAGGGTCTGGGGCCAACGTCCTGACTTTC. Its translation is CASSYSWAGGSGANVLTF.

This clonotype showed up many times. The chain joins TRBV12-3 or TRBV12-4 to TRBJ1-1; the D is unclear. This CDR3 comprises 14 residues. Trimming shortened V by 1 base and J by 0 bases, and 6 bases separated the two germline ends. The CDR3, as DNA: TGTGCCAGCAGTTTAGTACAGATGAACACTGAAGCTTTCTTT. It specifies CASSLVQMNTEAFF.

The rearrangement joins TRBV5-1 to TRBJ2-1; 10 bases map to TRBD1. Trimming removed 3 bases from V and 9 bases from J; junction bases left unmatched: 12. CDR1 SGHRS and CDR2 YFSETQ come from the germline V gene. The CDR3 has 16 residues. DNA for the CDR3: TGCGCCAGCAGCTCCCTGACAGGGGGCGGGTCGGCTGAGCAGTTCTTC. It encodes CASSSLTGGGSAEQFF.

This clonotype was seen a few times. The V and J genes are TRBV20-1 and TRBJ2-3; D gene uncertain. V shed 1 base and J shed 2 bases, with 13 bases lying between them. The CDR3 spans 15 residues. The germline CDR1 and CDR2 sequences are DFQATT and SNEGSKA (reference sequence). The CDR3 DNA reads TGCAGTGCTAGAGTCAGGCAGAAGATCACAGATACGCAGTATTTT. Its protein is CSARVRQKITDTQYF.

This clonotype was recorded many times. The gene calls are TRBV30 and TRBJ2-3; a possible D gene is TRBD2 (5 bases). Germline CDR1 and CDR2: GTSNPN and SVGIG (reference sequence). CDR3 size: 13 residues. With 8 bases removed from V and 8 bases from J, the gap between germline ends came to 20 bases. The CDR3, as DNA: TGTGCCCGTGGGGTCCAAGCGGCCGGTACGCAGTATTTT. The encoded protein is CARGVQAAGTQYF. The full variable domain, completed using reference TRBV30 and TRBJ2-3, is SQTIHQWPATLVQPVGSPLSLECTVEGTSNPNLYWYRQAAGRGLQLLFYSVGIGQISSEVPQNLSASRPQDRQFILSSKKLLLSDSGFYLCARGVQAAGTQYFGPGTRLTVL.